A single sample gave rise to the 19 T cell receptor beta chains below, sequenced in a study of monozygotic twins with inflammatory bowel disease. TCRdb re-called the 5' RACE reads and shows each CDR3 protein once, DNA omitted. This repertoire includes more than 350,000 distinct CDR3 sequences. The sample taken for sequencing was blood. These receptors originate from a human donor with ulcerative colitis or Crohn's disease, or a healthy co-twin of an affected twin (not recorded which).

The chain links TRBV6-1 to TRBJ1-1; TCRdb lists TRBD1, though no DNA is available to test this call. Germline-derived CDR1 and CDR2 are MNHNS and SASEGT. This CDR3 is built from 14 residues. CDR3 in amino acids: CASAPAGLNTEAFF.

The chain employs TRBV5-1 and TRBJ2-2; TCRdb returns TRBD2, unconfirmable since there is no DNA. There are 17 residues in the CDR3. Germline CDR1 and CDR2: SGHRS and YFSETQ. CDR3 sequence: CASSLEVFQGLAGELFF.

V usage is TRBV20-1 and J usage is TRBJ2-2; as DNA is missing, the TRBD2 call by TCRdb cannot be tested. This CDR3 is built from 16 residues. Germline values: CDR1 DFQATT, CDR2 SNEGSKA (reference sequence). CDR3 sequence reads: CSASRGSAGGTGELFF.

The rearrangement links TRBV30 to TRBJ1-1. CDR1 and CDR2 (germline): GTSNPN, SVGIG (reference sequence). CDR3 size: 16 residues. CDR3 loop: CAWSAGGVVMNTEAFF.

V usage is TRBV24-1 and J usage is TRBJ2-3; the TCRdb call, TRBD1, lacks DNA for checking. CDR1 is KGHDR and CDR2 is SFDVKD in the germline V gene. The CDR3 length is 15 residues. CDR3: CATSYGTGDTDTQYF.

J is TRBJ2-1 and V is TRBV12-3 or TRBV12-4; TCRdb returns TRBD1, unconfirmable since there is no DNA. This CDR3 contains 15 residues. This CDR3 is CASSPPGISYNEQFF.

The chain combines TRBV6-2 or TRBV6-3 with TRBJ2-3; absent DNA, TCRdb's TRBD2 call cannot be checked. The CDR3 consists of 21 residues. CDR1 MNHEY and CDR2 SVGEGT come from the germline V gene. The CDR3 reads CASSSSRAVSGTSGRTDTQYF.

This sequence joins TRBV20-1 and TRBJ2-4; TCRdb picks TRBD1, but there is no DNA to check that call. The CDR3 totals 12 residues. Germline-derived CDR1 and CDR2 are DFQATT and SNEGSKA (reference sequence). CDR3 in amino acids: CSAPDRGPIQYF.

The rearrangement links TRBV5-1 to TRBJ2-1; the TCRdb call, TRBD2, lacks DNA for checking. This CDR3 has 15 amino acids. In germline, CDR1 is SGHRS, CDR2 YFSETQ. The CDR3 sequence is CASSAGLAAVNEQFF.

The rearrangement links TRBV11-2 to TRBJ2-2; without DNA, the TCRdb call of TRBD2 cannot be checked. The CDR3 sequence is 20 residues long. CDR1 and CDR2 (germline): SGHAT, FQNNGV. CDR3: CASSLEKKPGLAGDTGELFF.

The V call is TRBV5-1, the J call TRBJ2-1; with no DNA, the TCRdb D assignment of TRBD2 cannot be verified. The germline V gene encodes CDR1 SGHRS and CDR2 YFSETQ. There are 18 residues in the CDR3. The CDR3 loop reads CASSWTSGRAFTYNEQFF. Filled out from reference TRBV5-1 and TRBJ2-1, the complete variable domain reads KAGVTQTPRYLIKTRGQQVTLSCSPISGHRSVSWYQQTPGQGLQFLFEYFSETQRNKGNFPGRFSGRQFSNSRSEMNVSTLELGDSALYLCASSWTSGRAFTYNEQFFGPGTRLTVL.

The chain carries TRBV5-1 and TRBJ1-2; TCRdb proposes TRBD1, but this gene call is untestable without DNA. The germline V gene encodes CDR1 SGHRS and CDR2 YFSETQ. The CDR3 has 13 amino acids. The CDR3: CASSYRDGRGYTF.

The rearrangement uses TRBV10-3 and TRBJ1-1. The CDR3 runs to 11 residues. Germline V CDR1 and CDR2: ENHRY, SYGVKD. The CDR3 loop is CAISVGGEAFF.

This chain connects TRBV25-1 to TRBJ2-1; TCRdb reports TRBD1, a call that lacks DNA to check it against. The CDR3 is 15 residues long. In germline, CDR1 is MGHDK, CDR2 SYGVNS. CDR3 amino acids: CASSEYRQGYNEQFF.

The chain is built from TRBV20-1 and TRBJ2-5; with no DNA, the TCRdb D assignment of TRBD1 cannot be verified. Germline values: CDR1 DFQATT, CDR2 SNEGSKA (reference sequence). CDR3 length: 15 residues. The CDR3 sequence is CSARDTGRNQETQYF.

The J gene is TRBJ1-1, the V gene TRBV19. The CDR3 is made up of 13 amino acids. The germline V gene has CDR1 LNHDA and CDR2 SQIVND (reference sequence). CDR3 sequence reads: CASSDRAVTEAFF.

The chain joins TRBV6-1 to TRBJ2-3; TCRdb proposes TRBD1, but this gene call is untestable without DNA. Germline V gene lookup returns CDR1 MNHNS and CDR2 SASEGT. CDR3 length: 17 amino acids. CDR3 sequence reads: CASMGLQGHTSTDTQYF.

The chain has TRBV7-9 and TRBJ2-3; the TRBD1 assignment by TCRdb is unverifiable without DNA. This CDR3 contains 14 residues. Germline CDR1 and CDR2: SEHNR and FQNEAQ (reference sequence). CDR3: CASSHSGATDTQYF.

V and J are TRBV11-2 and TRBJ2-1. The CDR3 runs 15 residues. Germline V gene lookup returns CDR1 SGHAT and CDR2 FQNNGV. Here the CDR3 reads CASSLDWDGYNEQFF.